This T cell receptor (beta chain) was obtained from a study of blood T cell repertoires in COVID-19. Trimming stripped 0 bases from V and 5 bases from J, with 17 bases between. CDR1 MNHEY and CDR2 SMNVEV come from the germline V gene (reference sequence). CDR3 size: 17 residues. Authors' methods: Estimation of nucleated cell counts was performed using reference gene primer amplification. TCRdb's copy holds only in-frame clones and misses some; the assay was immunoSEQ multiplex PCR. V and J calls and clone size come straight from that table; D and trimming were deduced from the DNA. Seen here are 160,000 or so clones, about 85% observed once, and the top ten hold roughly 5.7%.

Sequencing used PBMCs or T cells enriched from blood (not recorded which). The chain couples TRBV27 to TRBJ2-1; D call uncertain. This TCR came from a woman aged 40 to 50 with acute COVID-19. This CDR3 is CASSLSPARYPHNEQFF. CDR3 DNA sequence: TGTGCCAGCAGTTTATCTCCGGCGAGGTACCCTCACAATGAGCAGTTCTTC.